The 16 T cell receptor beta chains below were found in one sample sequenced in a study of cytotoxic CD8 clonotypes in ibrutinib-treated CLL. Some clones are missing from TCRdb's copy, which holds only in-frame ones; the method was immunoSEQ multiplex PCR. The top ten hold around a third of the sample, which has some 100,000 clones, approximately 56% seen once. The source was PBMCs, collected after 24 months of ibrutinib treatment. Source of these receptors: a human donor with chronic lymphocytic leukemia.

This clone has just a few counts. This chain uses TRBV9 with TRBJ2-3, with 14 bases that match TRBD2. Germline CDR1 is SGDLS and CDR2 is YYNGEE. The CDR3 has 17 amino acids. V was pared by 0 bases and J by 2 bases, with 2 bases of the junction left unmatched. The DNA of the CDR3 is TGTGCCAGCAGCGTAGGGACTAGCGGGGGGTACACAGATACGCAGTATTTT. Translated: CASSVGTSGGYTDTQYF.

The chain carries TRBV5-1 and TRBJ2-7, with 9 positions matching TRBD1. This CDR3 has 15 residues. Germline trimming cut 0 bases from V and 3 bases from J; bases unmatched to any gene: 4. CDR1 is SGHRS and CDR2 is YFSETQ in the germline V gene. In DNA, the CDR3 is TGCGCCAGCAGCTTGGGAGGACAGGGGCTCTACGAGCAGTACTTC. Its translation is CASSLGGQGLYEQYF. Using reference TRBV5-1 and TRBJ2-7 for the parts outside the CDR3, the full variable domain is KAGVTQTPRYLIKTRGQQVTLSCSPISGHRSVSWYQQTPGQGLQFLFEYFSETQRNKGNFPGRFSGRQFSNSRSEMNVSTLELGDSALYLCASSLGGQGLYEQYFGPGTRLTVT.

This chain links TRBV6-1 with TRBJ1-2; D remains unclear. The CDR3 runs 13 residues. Germline values: CDR1 MNHNS, CDR2 SASEGT. V lost 6 bases to trimming and J lost 1 base, with 9 bases between them. CDR3: CASSGDNNYGYTF. CDR3 in DNA: TGTGCCAGCAGCGGAGATAATAACTATGGCTACACCTTC.

V gene TRBV5-6 combines with J gene TRBJ2-6; possibly TRBD1 or TRBD2 for D (6 bases each). The CDR3 extends over 16 amino acids. V gave up 6 bases and J gave up 10 bases, with 23 bases separating them. Germline lookup yields CDR1 SGHDT and CDR2 YYEEEE. CDR3 DNA: TGTGCCAGCACCGCGGAGGGCAGGGGATATACGAACGTCCTGACTTTC. This sequence encodes CASTAEGRGYTNVLTF.

The table lists this clone with a few counts. CDR3 coding DNA: TGCGCCAGCAGACTGGCGGCTGAAGCTTTCTTT. It codes for CASRLAAEAFF. This rearrangement joins TRBV10-2 to TRBJ1-1; D unresolved. The CDR3 has 11 amino acids. V was trimmed by 6 bases and J by 6 bases, leaving 8 bases between them. CDR1 WSHSY and CDR2 SAAADI come from the germline V gene.

This clone was seen a few times. The chain is built from TRBV28 and TRBJ2-3; D possibly corresponds to TRBD2 (6 bases). This CDR3 spans 16 amino acids. Germline-derived CDR1 and CDR2 are MDHEN and SYDVKM. Deletions cut 7 bases from V and 4 bases from J, with 21 bases between. The CDR3 DNA follows: TGTGCCAGCACCACCCGTTCGGGAGCGGTCGCAGATACGCAGTATTTT. Translating gives CASTTRSGAVADTQYF.

This clone turned up a few times. This sequence joins TRBV7-2 and TRBJ1-2; a weak D match, TRBD1 (6 bases). With 5 bases removed from V and 8 bases from J, the gap between germline ends came to 27 bases. The CDR3 consists of 17 residues. Germline V gene data show CDR1 as SGHTA and CDR2 as FQGNSA. CDR3 nucleotides: TGTGCCAGCAGCCCCAAGAGCGGGACAACTCTTTCCGCGGGCTACACCTTC. Protein product: CASSPKSGTTLSAGYTF.

This clone has just a few counts. The V and J genes are TRBV7-9 and TRBJ1-6, with D possibly TRBD1 on 5 matching bases. Trimming left V 0 bases short and J 6 bases short, with 9 bases between. The length of the CDR3 is 15 residues. Germline V gene sequence: CDR1 SEHNR, CDR2 FQNEAQ (reference sequence). The CDR3 bases are TGTGCCAGCAGCTTAGCGGGACCGTTTAATTCACCCCTCCACTTT. Its translation is CASSLAGPFNSPLHF.

V and J are TRBV5-1 and TRBJ2-2, with D perhaps TRBD1 (5 bases). The CDR3 sequence is 15 residues long. Trimming cost V 2 bases and J 0 bases, with 8 bases left between them. Germline CDR1 reads SGHRS; CDR2 reads YFSETQ. The CDR3 sequence is CASSFGHTNTGELFF. CDR3 nucleotides: TGCGCCAGCAGCTTTGGACATACGAACACCGGGGAGCTGTTTTTT. Combining the CDR3 with reference TRBV5-1 and TRBJ2-2 gives the whole variable domain KAGVTQTPRYLIKTRGQQVTLSCSPISGHRSVSWYQQTPGQGLQFLFEYFSETQRNKGNFPGRFSGRQFSNSRSEMNVSTLELGDSALYLCASSFGHTNTGELFFGEGSRLTVL.

The V and J genes are TRBV28 and TRBJ1-2; the D gene is possibly TRBD1 (5 bases). The CDR3 length is 18 residues. Per germline, CDR1 MDHEN and CDR2 SYDVKM. V lost 3 bases and J 4 bases, leaving 24 bases between the germline ends. The CDR3 reads CASSFITRDPGPGYGYTF. The CDR3 DNA reads as TGTGCCAGCAGTTTTATTACCCGGGACCCAGGGCCGGGCTATGGCTACACCTTC.

In this sample, this clone turned up a few times. V usage is TRBV2 and J usage is TRBJ1-1; D not certain. V dropped 6 bases and J dropped 2 bases, with 10 bases sitting between them. Per germline, CDR1 SNHLY and CDR2 FYNNEI. CDR3 length: 13 residues. This CDR3 is CASRRRQNTEAFF. In DNA, the CDR3 is TGTGCCAGCAGAAGACGGCAAAACACTGAAGCTTTCTTT.

CDR3 nucleotide sequence: TGTGCCAGCAGCCCATCCTTTTCGGACACGCCCGAAGAGACCCAGTACTTC. It is translated as CASSPSFSDTPEETQYF. V gene TRBV9 combines with J gene TRBJ2-5; D may be TRBD1 (5 bases). V dropped 4 bases and J dropped 3 bases, with 22 bases sitting between them. The CDR3 length is 17 residues. Germline assignment: CDR1 SGDLS and CDR2 YYNGEE.

The rearrangement links TRBV9 to TRBJ1-3, with 7 nucleotides matching TRBD1. The germline V gene has CDR1 SGDLS and CDR2 YYNGEE. The CDR3 consists of 15 residues. The trim removed 4 bases at V and 2 bases at J, leaving 6 bases unmatched. Here the CDR3 reads CASSLQGMAGNTIYF. CDR3 DNA: TGTGCCAGCAGCTTACAGGGGATGGCTGGAAACACCATATATTTT.

The chain uses TRBV30 and TRBJ1-2, with TRBD1 identical over 7 bases. Per the germline V gene, CDR1 is GTSNPN and CDR2 is SVGIG (reference sequence). With V trimmed by 0 bases and J by 4 bases, 8 bases remained unmatched. CDR3 length: 15 residues. CDR3 sequence: CAWSVWTGSAYGYTF. In DNA, the CDR3 is TGTGCCTGGAGTGTATGGACAGGTTCGGCCTATGGCTACACCTTC.

The chain carries TRBV30 and TRBJ2-7, with 8 bases fitting TRBD1. The CDR3 spans 13 residues. The V gene's germline CDR1 is GTSNPN and CDR2 SVGIG (reference sequence). With V trimmed by 8 bases and J by 2 bases, 8 bases remained unmatched. Here the CDR3 DNA reads TGTGCCCTCCTGGACAGGGAGGCCTACGAGCAGTACTTC. This encodes CALLDREAYEQYF.

J is TRBJ2-7 and V is TRBV7-3, with TRBD2 as a possible D gene (6 bases). Per germline, CDR1 SGHTA and CDR2 FQGTGA. There are 14 residues in the CDR3. The V end lost 2 bases, the J end lost 2 bases, and 10 bases lay between the germline ends. For the CDR3, the DNA is TGTGCCAGCAGCTTAGGAGGGGCCACCTACGAGCAGTACTTC. It translates to CASSLGGATYEQYF. The complete variable domain, with remaining parts taken from reference TRBV7-3 and TRBJ2-7, reads GAGVSQTPSNKVTEKGKYVELRCDPISGHTALYWYRQSLGQGPEFLIYFQGTGAADDSGLPNDRFFAVRPEGSVSTLKIQRTERGDSAVYLCASSLGGATYEQYFGPGTRLTVT.